This T cell receptor beta chain was retrieved from a study of blood T cell repertoires in COVID-19 (TCRdb year 2020). Notes on the research overall: Samples covering the acute and convalescent phases of COVID-19 were provided by collaborators in the United States, Italy and Spain. A de-identified subject ID, COVID-19 status, age in years and sex were almost always included in the sample metadata. The repertoires were released in a freely available public database meant as a resource for research on the immune response to SARS-CoV-2. Where available, HLA class I and class II types were obtained from metadata supplied by the sample provider rather than from assay-based typing. The samples were drawn from two sources: the first 160 participants of the ongoing ImmuneRACE study, and fewer than 1,500 subjects contributed by 6 global collaborators. Deeply sampled blood TCRbeta repertoires from subjects exposed to, actively infected with, or recovered from COVID-19 were included in the dataset. The prospective study material was composed of cDNA or gDNA derived from T cells, B-cell-depleted T cells, or PBMCs.

The study at large found these results: How much clinical and demographic metadata was included differed by source and by participant, and the metadata was provided uncurated.

The immunoSEQ Assay, a bias-controlled multiplex PCR, was used to amplify TCRbeta CDR3 regions from genomic DNA. The published analysis was carried out like this. The number of nucleated cells in each sample was estimated by amplification of reference gene primers within the assay. Sequence reads were collapsed and filtered to measure the absolute abundance of every unique TCRbeta CDR3 rearrangement. For each sample, productive Simpson clonality was calculated as the square root of Simpson's diversity index across productive rearrangements. TCRdb obtained this table from immuneACCESS and retained in-frame rearrangements with V and J assigned. These tables miss some clones; where compared with another copy, unresolved V genes account for less than half of the shortfall, and the remainder is unexplained. The V and J calls and clone size come from that table; D and trimming were worked out from the DNA. A total of roughly 34,000 clones appear in this sample, 75% to 85% of them only once. Of the sample, roughly 14% is held by the ten largest clones.

This clone has only a few counts. The antigen this receptor binds is unknown. Per-base quality was not reported, and no clone a single base away is much larger than it. The CDR3 runs 14 residues from the cysteine to the phenylalanine. The sequence is cut down to CDR3 DNA, 42 bases in frame from base 1. At the junction V is shortened by 7 bases and J by 1 base; bases outside the gene matches: 6. For CDR1 and CDR2, the germline V gene lists SNHLY and FYNNEI. Each collaborating institution followed its own protocols to collect whole blood in K2EDTA tubes. Collaborator samples were shipped for TCRbeta analysis as frozen whole blood, isolated PBMCs, or DNA extracted from either sample type.

The sequence derives from a woman in her seventies with acute or convalescent COVID-19. Recombination connected TRBV2 to TRBJ1-1, with TRBD1 identical over 7 junction bases. Source material: peripheral blood. The CDR3 is CASTVKGANTEAFF. The DNA sequence follows: TGTGCCAGCACCGTTAAGGGGGCGAACACTGAAGCTTTCTTT.